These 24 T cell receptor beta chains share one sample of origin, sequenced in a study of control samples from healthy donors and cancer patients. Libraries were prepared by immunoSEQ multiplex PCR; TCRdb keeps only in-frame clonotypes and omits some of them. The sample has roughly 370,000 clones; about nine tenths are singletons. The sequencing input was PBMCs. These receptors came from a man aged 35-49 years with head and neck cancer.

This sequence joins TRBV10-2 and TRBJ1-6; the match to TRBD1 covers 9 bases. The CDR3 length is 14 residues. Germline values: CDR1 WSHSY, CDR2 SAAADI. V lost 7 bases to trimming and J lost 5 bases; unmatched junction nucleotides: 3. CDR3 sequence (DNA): TGCGCCAGCACCCGGGACAGGGATAATTCACCCCTCCACTTT. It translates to CASTRDRDNSPLHF.

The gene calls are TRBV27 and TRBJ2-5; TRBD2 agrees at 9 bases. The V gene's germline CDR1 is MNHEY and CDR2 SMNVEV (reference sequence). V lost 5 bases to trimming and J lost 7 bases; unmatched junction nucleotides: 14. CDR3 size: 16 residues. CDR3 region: CASSSGRFNIRGTQYF. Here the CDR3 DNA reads TGTGCCAGCAGTAGCGGGAGGTTCAACATAAGAGGGACCCAGTACTTC.

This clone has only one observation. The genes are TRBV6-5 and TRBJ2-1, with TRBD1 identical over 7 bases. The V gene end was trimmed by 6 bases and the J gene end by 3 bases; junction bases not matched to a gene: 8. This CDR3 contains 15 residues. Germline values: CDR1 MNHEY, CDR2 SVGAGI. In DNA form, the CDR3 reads TGTGCCAGCAGCTACCGGGACAGCAGCTACAATGAGCAGTTCTTC. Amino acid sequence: CASSYRDSSYNEQFF.

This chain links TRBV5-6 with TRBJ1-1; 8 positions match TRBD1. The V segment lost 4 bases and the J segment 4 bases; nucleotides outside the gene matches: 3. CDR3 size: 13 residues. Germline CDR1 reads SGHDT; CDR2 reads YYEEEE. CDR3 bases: TGTGCCAGCAGCCTACAGGGGGGCACTGAAGCTTTCTTT. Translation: CASSLQGGTEAFF.

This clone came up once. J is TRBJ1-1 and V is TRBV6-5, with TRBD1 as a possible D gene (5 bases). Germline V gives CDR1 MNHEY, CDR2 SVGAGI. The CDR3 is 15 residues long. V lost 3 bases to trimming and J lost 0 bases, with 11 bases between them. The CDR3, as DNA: TGTGCCAGCAGTTATGGAGGGGTAATGAACACTGAAGCTTTCTTT. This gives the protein CASSYGGVMNTEAFF.

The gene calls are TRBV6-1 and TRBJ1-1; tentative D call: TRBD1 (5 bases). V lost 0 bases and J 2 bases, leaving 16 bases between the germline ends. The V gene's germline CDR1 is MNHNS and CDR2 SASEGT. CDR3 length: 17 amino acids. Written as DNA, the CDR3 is TGTGCCAGCAGTGAAGCGCTACGTTGGGACCTAAACACTGAAGCTTTCTTT. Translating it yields CASSEALRWDLNTEAFF.

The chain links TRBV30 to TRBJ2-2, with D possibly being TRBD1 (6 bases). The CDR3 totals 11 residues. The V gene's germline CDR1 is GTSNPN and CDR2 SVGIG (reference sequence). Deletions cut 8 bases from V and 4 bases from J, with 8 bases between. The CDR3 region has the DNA TGTGCCCGAGGGGGCACCGGGGAGCTGTTTTTT. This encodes CARGGTGELFF.

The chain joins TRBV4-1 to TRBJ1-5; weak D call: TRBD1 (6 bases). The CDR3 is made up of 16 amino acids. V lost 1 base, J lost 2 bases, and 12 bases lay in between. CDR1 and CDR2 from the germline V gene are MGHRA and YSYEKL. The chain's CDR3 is CASSQGGAFGNQPQHF. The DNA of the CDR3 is TGCGCCAGCAGCCAAGGGGGGGCTTTTGGCAATCAGCCCCAGCATTTT.

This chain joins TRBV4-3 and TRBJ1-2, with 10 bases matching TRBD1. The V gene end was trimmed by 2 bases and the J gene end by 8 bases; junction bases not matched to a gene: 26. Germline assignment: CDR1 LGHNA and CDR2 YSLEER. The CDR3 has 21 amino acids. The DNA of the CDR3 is TGCGCCAGCAGCCAAACAAATCGTTCCTTTTGGGACAGGGGAAAATTCTGGGGCTACACCTTC. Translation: CASSQTNRSFWDRGKFWGYTF.

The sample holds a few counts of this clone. CDR3 sequence reads: CASSPPRLLDSGANVLTF. The CDR3 DNA reads TGTGCCAGCAGTCCTCCCAGGTTACTTGACTCTGGGGCCAACGTCCTGACTTTC. The J gene is TRBJ2-6, the V gene TRBV28; D is unresolved. Trimming took off 5 bases at V and 0 bases at J, with 17 bases between the two ends. There are 18 residues in the CDR3. CDR1 is MDHEN and CDR2 is SYDVKM in the germline V gene.

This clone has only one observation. This CDR3 reads CASRRQMNTEAFF. The CDR3 coding sequence is TGTGCCAGCAGAAGACAGATGAACACTGAAGCTTTCTTT. V gene TRBV7-9 combines with J gene TRBJ1-1, with D maybe TRBD1 (5 bases). Germline V lookup: CDR1 SEHNR, CDR2 FQNEAQ (reference sequence). V was shortened by 6 bases and J by 0 bases, with 8 bases between the two germline ends. The CDR3 is made up of 13 amino acids.

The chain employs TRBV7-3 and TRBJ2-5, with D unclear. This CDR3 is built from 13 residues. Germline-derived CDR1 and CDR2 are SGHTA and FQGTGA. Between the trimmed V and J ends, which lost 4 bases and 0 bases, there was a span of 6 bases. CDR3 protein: CASSSRNQETQYF. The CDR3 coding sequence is TGTGCCAGCAGCTCCCGGAACCAAGAGACCCAGTACTTC.

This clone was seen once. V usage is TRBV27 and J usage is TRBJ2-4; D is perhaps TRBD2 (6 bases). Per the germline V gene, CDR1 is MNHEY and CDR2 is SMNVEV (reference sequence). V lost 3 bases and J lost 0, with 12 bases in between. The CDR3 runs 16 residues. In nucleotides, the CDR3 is TGTGCCAGCAGTTTGGGGGGATCTCTAGCCAAAAACATTCAGTACTTC. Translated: CASSLGGSLAKNIQYF.

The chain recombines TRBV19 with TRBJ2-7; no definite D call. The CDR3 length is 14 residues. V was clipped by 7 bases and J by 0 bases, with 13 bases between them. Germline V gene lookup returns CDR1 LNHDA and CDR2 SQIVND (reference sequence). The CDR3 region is CASNSRPASYEQYF. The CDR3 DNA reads TGTGCCAGTAATTCCAGACCGGCCTCCTACGAGCAGTACTTC. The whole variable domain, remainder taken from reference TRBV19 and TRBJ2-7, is DGGITQSPKYLFRKEGQNVTLSCEQNLNHDAMYWYRQDPGQGLRLIYYSQIVNDFQKGDIAEGYSVSREKKESFPLTVTSAQKNPTAFYLCASNSRPASYEQYFGPGTRLTVT.

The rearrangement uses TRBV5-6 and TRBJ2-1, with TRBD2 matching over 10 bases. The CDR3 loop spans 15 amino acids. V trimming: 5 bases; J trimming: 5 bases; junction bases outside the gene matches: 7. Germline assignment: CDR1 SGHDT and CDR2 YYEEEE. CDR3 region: CASSWTSGTNNEQFF. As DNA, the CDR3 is TGTGCCAGCAGTTGGACTAGCGGAACCAACAATGAGCAGTTCTTC.

Written as DNA, the CDR3 is TGCAGCGTCGAAAGGCAGATACAAGAGACCCAGTACTTC. It specifies CSVERQIQETQYF. This chain links TRBV29-1 with TRBJ2-5; D uncertain. The V gene's germline CDR1 is SQVTM and CDR2 ANQGSEA. Trimming took off 6 bases at V and 2 bases at J, with 13 bases between the two ends. This CDR3 has 13 amino acids.

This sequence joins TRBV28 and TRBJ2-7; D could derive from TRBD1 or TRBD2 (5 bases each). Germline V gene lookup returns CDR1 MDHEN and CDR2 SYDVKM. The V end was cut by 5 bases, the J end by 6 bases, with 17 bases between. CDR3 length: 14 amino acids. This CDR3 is CASSGGTRSGEQYF. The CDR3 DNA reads TGTGCCAGCAGTGGGGGTACGAGGTCAGGCGAGCAGTACTTC.

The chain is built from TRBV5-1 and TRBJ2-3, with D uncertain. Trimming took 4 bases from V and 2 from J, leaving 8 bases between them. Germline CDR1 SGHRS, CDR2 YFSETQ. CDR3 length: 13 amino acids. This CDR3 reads CASSKDPTDTQYF. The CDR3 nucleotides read TGCGCCAGCAGCAAAGACCCCACAGATACGCAGTATTTT.

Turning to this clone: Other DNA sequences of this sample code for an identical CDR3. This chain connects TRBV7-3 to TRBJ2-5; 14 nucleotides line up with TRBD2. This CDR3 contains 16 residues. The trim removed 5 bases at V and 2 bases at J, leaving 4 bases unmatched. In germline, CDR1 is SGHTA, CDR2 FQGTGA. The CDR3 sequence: CASSPGLAGGQETQYF. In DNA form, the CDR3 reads TGTGCCAGCAGCCCCGGACTAGCGGGGGGACAAGAGACCCAGTACTTC.

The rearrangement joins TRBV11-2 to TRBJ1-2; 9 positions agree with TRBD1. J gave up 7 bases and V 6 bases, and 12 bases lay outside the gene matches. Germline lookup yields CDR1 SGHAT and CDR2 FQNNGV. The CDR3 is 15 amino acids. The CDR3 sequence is CASSPNPGQGFGYTF. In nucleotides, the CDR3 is TGTGCCAGCAGTCCAAATCCGGGACAGGGCTTTGGCTACACCTTC.

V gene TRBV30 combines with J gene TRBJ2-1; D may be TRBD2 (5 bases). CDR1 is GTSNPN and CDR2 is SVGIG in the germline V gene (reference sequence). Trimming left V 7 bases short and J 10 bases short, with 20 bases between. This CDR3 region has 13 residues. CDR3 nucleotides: TGTGCCTTGAGGGCAAGGCCGAGAGGGGAGCAGTTCTTC. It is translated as CALRARPRGEQFF.

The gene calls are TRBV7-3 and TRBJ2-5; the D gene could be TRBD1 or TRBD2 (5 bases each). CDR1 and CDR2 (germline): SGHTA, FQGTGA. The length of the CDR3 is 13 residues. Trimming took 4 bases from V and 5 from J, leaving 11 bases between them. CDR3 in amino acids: CASSSGSLETQYF. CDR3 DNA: TGTGCCAGCAGCTCAGGGAGTTTGGAGACCCAGTACTTC.

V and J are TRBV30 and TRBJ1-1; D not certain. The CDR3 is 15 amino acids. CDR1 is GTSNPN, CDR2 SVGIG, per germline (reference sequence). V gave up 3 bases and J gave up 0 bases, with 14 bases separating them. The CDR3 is CAWSQNPQLNTEAFF. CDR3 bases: TGTGCCTGGAGCCAAAACCCACAATTGAACACTGAAGCTTTCTTT.

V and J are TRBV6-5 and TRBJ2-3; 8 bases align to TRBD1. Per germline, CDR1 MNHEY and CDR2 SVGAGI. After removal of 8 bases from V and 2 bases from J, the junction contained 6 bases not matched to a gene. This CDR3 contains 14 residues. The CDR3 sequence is CASSGQANTDTQYF. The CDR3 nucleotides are TGTGCCAGCTCGGGACAGGCCAACACAGATACGCAGTATTTT.